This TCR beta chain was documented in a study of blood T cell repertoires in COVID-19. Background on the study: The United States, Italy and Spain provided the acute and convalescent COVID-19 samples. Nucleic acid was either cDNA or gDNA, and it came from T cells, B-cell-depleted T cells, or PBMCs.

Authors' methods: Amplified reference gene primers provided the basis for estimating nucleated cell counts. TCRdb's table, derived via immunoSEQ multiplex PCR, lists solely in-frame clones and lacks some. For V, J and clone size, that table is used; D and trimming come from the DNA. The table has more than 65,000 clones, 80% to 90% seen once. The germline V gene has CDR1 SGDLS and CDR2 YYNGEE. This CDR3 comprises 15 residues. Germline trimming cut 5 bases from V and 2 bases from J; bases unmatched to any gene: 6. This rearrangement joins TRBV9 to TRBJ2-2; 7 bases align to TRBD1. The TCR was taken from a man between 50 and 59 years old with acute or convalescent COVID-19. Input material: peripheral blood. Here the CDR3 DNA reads TGTGCCAGCAGAAGGACAGGAGTTAACACCGGGGAGCTGTTTTTT. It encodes CASRRTGVNTGELFF. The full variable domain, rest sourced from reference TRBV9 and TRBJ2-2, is DSGVTQTPKHLITATGQRVTLRCSPRSGDLSVYWYQQSLDQGLQFLIQYYNGEERAKGNILERFSAQQFPDLHSELNLSSLELGDSALYFCASRRTGVNTGELFFGEGSRLTVL.